The rows below give T cell receptor beta chains drawn from one sample of a study of blood T cell repertoires in COVID-19. Measured with immunoSEQ multiplex PCR; TCRdb has only the in-frame clones, and not every one. Here the sample spans under 150,000 clones, 70% to 90% being singletons. Sequencing was performed on peripheral blood. The receptors shown here come from a human donor in a cohort sampled during active COVID-19. CDR3s include the opening cysteine and the closing phenylalanine or tryptophan. The D gene is left open where the match is weak. Clone size is given for some rows only: seen once, a few or many times, or a class if the clone is expanded.

size,D,V,J,CDR3,DNA
.,.,TRBV5-8,TRBJ2-1,CASSLRGGMAYNEQFF,TGTGCCAGCAGCTTGAGGGGGGGTATGGCTTACAATGAGCAGTTCTTC
few,TRBD1,TRBV11-2,TRBJ1-2,CASSKGQEFNYGYTF,TGTGCCAGCAGCAAGGGACAGGAATTTAACTATGGCTACACCTTC
.,.,TRBV30,TRBJ1-5,CAWSGFGGNQPQHF,TGTGCCTGGAGTGGGTTCGGGGGGAATCAGCCCCAGCATTTT
once,.,TRBV5-6,TRBJ2-7,CASSRPGHAYEQYF,TGTGCCAGCAGCAGGCCGGGACATGCCTACGAGCAGTACTTC
.,TRBD1,TRBV12-3/TRBV12-4,TRBJ1-2,CASSTGQGRDYTF,TGTGCCAGCAGCACGGGACAGGGGAGGGACTACACCTTC
.,.,TRBV2,TRBJ2-7,CASAGFPYEQYF,TGTGCCAGCGCGGGTTTCCCCTACGAGCAGTACTTC
.,.,TRBV18,TRBJ1-2,CASSPSDGSYGYTF,TGTGCCAGCTCACCGTCTGACGGGAGCTATGGCTACACCTTC
.,TRBD1,TRBV5-1,TRBJ1-1,CASSLGTGNTEAFF,TGCGCCAGCAGCTTGGGGACAGGGAACACTGAAGCTTTCTTT
.,TRBD1,TRBV5-4,TRBJ2-7,CASSLTGEGEQYF,TGTGCCAGCAGCTTGACAGGGGAAGGCGAGCAGTACTTC
.,.,TRBV13,TRBJ2-1,CASSSQVNEQFF,TGTGCCAGCAGCTCACAGGTGAATGAGCAGTTCTTC
.,TRBD1,TRBV6-1,TRBJ1-1,CASSERGGQGIRTEAFF,TGTGCCAGCAGTGAAAGGGGCGGACAGGGGATCAGGACTGAAGCTTTCTTT
.,TRBD1,TRBV13,TRBJ2-7,CASSQLTDRGVYEQYF,TGTGCCAGCAGCCAGCTAACGGACAGGGGAGTTTACGAGCAGTACTTC
.,TRBD2,TRBV23-1,TRBJ2-1,CASSQSRGLAGSQPVYNEQFF,TGCGCCAGCAGTCAATCTAGGGGACTAGCGGGGAGTCAACCAGTTTACAATGAGCAGTTCTTC
.,TRBD1,TRBV6-5,TRBJ1-2,CASSHRQGYGYTF,TGTGCCAGCAGTCATAGACAGGGCTATGGCTACACCTTC
.,TRBD1,TRBV5-5,TRBJ1-5,CASSLADRALANQPQHF,TGTGCCAGCAGCTTGGCCGACAGGGCCCTAGCAAATCAGCCCCAGCATTTT
.,TRBD1,TRBV7-8,TRBJ2-7,CASSLAPGTGGYYEQYF,TGTGCCAGCAGCTTAGCCCCCGGGACAGGGGGCTACTACGAGCAGTACTTC
.,TRBD1,TRBV18,TRBJ2-6,CASSPGQSGANVLTF,TGTGCCAGCTCACCGGGACAGTCTGGGGCCAACGTCCTGACTTTC
.,TRBD1,TRBV18,TRBJ1-3,CASSPGTGSGGRNTIYF,TGTGCCAGCTCGCCCGGGACAGGGAGTGGTGGGAGAAACACCATATATTTT
.,TRBD1,TRBV9,TRBJ1-1,CASSVEQGTEAFF,TGTGCCAGCAGCGTAGAACAGGGGACTGAAGCTTTCTTT
.,.,TRBV12-3/TRBV12-4,TRBJ1-5,CASGWAYNQPQHF,TGTGCCAGCGGCTGGGCCTACAATCAGCCCCAGCATTTT
.,TRBD1,TRBV6-5,TRBJ1-2,CASRLGQVGHGYTF,TGTGCCAGCAGACTCGGACAGGTTGGGCATGGCTACACCTTC
.,TRBD1,TRBV27,TRBJ2-2,CASSSRTGNGRGTGELFF,TGTGCCAGCTCCTCCCGGACAGGGAATGGACGTGGCACCGGGGAGCTGTTTTTT